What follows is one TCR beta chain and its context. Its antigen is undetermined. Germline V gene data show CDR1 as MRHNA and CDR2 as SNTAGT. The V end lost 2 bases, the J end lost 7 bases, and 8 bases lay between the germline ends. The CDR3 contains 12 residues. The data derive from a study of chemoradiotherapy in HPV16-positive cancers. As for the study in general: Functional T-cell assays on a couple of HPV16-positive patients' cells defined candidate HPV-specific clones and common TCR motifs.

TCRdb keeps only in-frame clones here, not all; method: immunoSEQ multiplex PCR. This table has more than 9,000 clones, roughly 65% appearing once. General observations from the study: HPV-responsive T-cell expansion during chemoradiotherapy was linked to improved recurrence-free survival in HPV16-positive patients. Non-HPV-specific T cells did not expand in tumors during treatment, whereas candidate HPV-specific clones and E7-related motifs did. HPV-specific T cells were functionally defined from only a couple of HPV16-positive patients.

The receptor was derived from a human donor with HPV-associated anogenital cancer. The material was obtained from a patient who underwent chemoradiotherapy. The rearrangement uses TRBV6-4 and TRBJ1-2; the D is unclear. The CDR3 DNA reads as TGTGCCAGCAGTGACCGCGGAACTGGCTACACCTTC. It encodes CASSDRGTGYTF.